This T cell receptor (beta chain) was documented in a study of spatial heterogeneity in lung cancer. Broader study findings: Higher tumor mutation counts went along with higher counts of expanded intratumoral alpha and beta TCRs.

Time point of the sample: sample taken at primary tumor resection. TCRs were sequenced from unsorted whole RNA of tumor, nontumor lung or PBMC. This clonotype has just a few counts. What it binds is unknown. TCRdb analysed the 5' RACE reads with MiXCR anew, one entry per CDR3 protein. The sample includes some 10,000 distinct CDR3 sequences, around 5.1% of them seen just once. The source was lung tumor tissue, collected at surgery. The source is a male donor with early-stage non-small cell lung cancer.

In DNA, the CDR3 is TGTGCCAGCAGCGGAGGGGGACTCCCCTGGAACTATGGCTACACCTTC. Translated: CASSGGGLPWNYGYTF. The chain couples TRBV9 to TRBJ1-2, with D maybe TRBD1 (6 bases). This CDR3 has 16 residues. Germline CDR1 SGDLS, CDR2 YYNGEE. Trimming removed 3 bases at V and 2 bases at J, with 17 bases between.